This T cell receptor (beta chain) originates from a study of T cells in Graves' hyperthyroidism and ophthalmopathy. Amplification of TCR beta CDR3 regions used RNA as the template. Researchers ran a first-round RT-PCR on the TCR CDR3 using the HTBI primer set. Via MiXCR, TCRdb re-called the multiplex PCR reads, giving one row per CDR3 protein. The table lists fewer than 750,000 distinct CDR3 sequences, roughly 15% of them singletons. There are 15 residues in the CDR3. The germline CDR1 and CDR2 sequences are DFQATT and SNEGSKA (reference sequence). V gave up 1 base and J gave up 3 bases, with 13 bases separating them. This clonotype was seen repeatedly, ten times or more. What it binds is unknown. Findings and limits, study-wide: Through a model of 13 V-J features, ophthalmopathy was separated from stable hyperthyroidism.

The V and J genes are TRBV20-1 and TRBJ2-1; tentative D call: TRBD2 (7 bases). The receptor was isolated from a woman in her forties or fifties with Graves' ophthalmopathy. Sequenced material: blood. The CDR3 nucleotides read TGCAGTGCTAGAGCGGGGGGACAAATCTACAATGAGCAGTTCTTC. Encoded protein: CSARAGGQIYNEQFF.